One and the same sample provided the 5 T cell receptor beta chains below, sequenced in a study of blood T cell repertoires in COVID-19. The protocol was immunoSEQ multiplex PCR, while the TCRdb copy is restricted to in-frame clones and leaves out a portion. The data show about 190,000 clones, with under 85% seen just once and about 6.5% held by the top ten. Sequenced: peripheral blood. Receptor source: a woman aged 40-49 years with acute or convalescent COVID-19.

This clone was detected a few times. CDR3 sequence reads: CASTPQLSGNTIYF. As DNA, the CDR3 is TGTGCCAGCACCCCACAGCTCTCTGGAAACACCATATATTTT. J is TRBJ1-3 and V is TRBV7-9; D gene uncertain. Per the germline V gene, CDR1 is SEHNR and CDR2 is FQNEAQ (reference sequence). This CDR3 has 14 residues. With 7 bases removed from V and 0 bases from J, the gap between germline ends came to 10 bases.

V usage is TRBV6-1 and J usage is TRBJ1-5, with D perhaps TRBD1 (6 bases). The V gene lost 6 bases and the J gene lost 3 bases, with 15 bases spanning the gap. The CDR3 sequence is 15 residues long. Germline CDR1 MNHNS, CDR2 SASEGT. The CDR3 is CASSSWTATNQPQHF. CDR3 DNA: TGTGCCAGCAGCTCCTGGACAGCTACCAATCAGCCCCAGCATTTT.

This clone was seen only once. This chain connects TRBV11-2 to TRBJ2-7, with D tentatively TRBD1 (6 bases). CDR1 SGHAT and CDR2 FQNNGV come from the germline V gene. The CDR3 sequence is 14 residues long. V dropped 5 bases and J dropped 3 bases, with 14 bases sitting between them. The CDR3 spells CASSLPGQSYEQYF. The CDR3 region has the DNA TGTGCCAGCAGCCTCCCCGGACAGAGCTACGAGCAGTACTTC.

The gene calls are TRBV5-1 and TRBJ2-5; the D is unclear. Germline CDR1 SGHRS, CDR2 YFSETQ. The CDR3 spans 13 residues. Trimming shortened V by 3 bases and J by 5 bases, and 11 bases separated the two germline ends. The CDR3 nucleotides are TGCGCCAGCAGCTCCGGGTCAGAGGAGACCCAGTACTTC. It translates to CASSSGSEETQYF.

This clone occurred once. The V and J genes are TRBV11-2 and TRBJ1-1; no reliable D call. V lost 3 bases and J 5 bases, leaving 13 bases between the germline ends. CDR1 is SGHAT and CDR2 is FQNNGV in the germline V gene. This CDR3 contains 14 residues. The CDR3 is CASSFLRVGTEAFF. DNA of the CDR3: TGTGCCAGCAGCTTCTTGCGGGTTGGGACTGAAGCTTTCTTT.